This entry describes one TCR beta chain. Its target is unknown. The record originates from a study of shared clonotypes between healthy human individuals. Points from the study as a whole: Compared with memory subsets, naive subsets generally had larger estimated richness. The study found lower generation probabilities in non-shared clonotypes than in those shared by all four donors.

Every immunoSEQ plate was one replicate of a subset's evenly spread DNA. This table comes from immunoSEQ multiplex PCR, and its TCRdb copy is limited to in-frame clones, with some not included. The sample yields roughly 2 million clones, approximately 95% seen once. Only Caucasian adults living in Nashville, Tennessee served as donors. Germline V gene data show CDR1 as MNHEY and CDR2 as SVGAGI. J was trimmed by 4 bases and V by 5 bases; bases with no gene match: 7. The CDR3 contains 14 residues. The V gene is TRBV6-5, the J gene TRBJ1-2; 7 bases line up with TRBD1. The specimen was naive CD4+ T cells sorted from blood. The subset was: CD45RA+ positively selected. This clonotype was sampled from a man in his late teens or twenties in good health. The CDR3 bases are TGTGCCAGCAGTGGGGACAGCGCAGGCTATGGCTACACCTTC. It yields the protein CASSGDSAGYGYTF.